Listed below are T cell receptor beta chains from one sample, sequenced in a study of response to subunit inactivated influenza vaccine. In TCRdb, the RT-PCR reads were re-called with MiXCR into one record per CDR3 protein. The sample records roughly 630,000 distinct CDR3 sequences, approximately 15% being singletons. Sequenced here: PBMCs from blood, sampled 14 days before vaccination. These TCRs come from a man aged 50-59 years who received an inactivated influenza vaccine. CDR3s include the opening cysteine and the closing phenylalanine or tryptophan. Each record gives: CDR3 protein, CDR3 DNA, J gene, V gene, D gene, clone size. The D gene is left open where the match is weak. Rows give clone size only sometimes, using once, few, many, or a class for an expanded clone.

CDR3 protein: CASSLISSGYEQYF; CDR3 DNA: TGCGCCAGCAGCTTGATTTCTAGCGGCTACGAGCAGTACTTC; J gene: TRBJ2-7; V gene: TRBV5-1; D gene: TRBD2; clone size: many
CDR3 protein: CSVERGDEQFF; CDR3 DNA: TGCAGCGTTGAGAGGGGCGATGAGCAGTTCTTC; J gene: TRBJ2-1; V gene: TRBV29-1; D gene: -; clone size: few
CDR3 protein: CASSPQGQGYNSPLHF; CDR3 DNA: TGTGCCAGCTCACCACAGGGTCAGGGCTATAATTCACCCCTCCACTTT; J gene: TRBJ1-6; V gene: TRBV18; D gene: -; clone size: -
CDR3 protein: CASSLTQTETQYF; CDR3 DNA: TGTGCCAGCAGCTTAACCCAAACGGAGACCCAGTACTTC; J gene: TRBJ2-5; V gene: TRBV7-3; D gene: -; clone size: -
CDR3 protein: CASSVEVNTGELFF; CDR3 DNA: TGTGCCAGCAGCGTAGAAGTGAACACCGGGGAGCTGTTTTTT; J gene: TRBJ2-2; V gene: TRBV9; D gene: -; clone size: -
CDR3 protein: CASSYFRPGGSVSPLHF; CDR3 DNA: TGTGCCAGCAGTTACTTTAGGCCAGGGGGCTCGGTTTCACCCCTCCACTTT; J gene: TRBJ1-6; V gene: TRBV6-5; D gene: TRBD1; clone size: -
CDR3 protein: CASSAYDRGSYNEQFF; CDR3 DNA: TGTGCCAGCAGTGCCTACGACAGGGGATCCTACAATGAGCAGTTCTTC; J gene: TRBJ2-1; V gene: TRBV12-3/TRBV12-4; D gene: TRBD1; clone size: -
CDR3 protein: CATSKPGKNEAFF; CDR3 DNA: TGTGCCACCTCCAAACCGGGCAAGAATGAAGCTTTCTTT; J gene: TRBJ1-1; V gene: TRBV6-2/TRBV6-3; D gene: -; clone size: -
CDR3 protein: CAIRAGDDNEQFF; CDR3 DNA: TGTGCCATCAGAGCGGGAGATGATAATGAGCAGTTCTTC; J gene: TRBJ2-1; V gene: TRBV10-3; D gene: TRBD2; clone size: few
CDR3 protein: CASSQRTESYEQYF; CDR3 DNA: TGTGCCAGCAGTCAGCGGACAGAATCCTACGAGCAGTACTTC; J gene: TRBJ2-7; V gene: TRBV6-1; D gene: -; clone size: -
CDR3 protein: CASSPRLAQAFF; CDR3 DNA: TGTGCCAGCAGCCCGCGTTTAGCCCAGGCTTTCTTT; J gene: TRBJ1-1; V gene: TRBV7-2; D gene: -; clone size: few
CDR3 protein: CASSSVSGSQISDTQYF; CDR3 DNA: TGTGCCAGCAGCTCCGTTAGCGGGAGCCAGATTTCAGATACGCAGTATTTT; J gene: TRBJ2-3; V gene: TRBV7-3; D gene: TRBD2; clone size: few
CDR3 protein: CASSQGLMETYEQYF; CDR3 DNA: TGCGCCAGCAGCCAAGGTCTGATGGAGACCTACGAGCAGTACTTC; J gene: TRBJ2-7; V gene: TRBV4-3; D gene: -; clone size: -
CDR3 protein: CASRLVGHQETQYF; CDR3 DNA: TGTGCAAGTCGCTTAGTAGGGCATCAAGAGACCCAGTACTTC; J gene: TRBJ2-5; V gene: TRBV12-2; D gene: -; clone size: -
CDR3 protein: CASSLIGSGQGITDTQYF; CDR3 DNA: TGTGCCAGTAGTCTAATTGGGTCGGGACAGGGAATCACAGATACGCAGTATTTT; J gene: TRBJ2-3; V gene: TRBV19; D gene: TRBD1; clone size: -
CDR3 protein: CASSLRLAGVTTGELFF; CDR3 DNA: TGTGCCAGCAGCTTACGACTAGCGGGAGTAACCACCGGGGAGCTGTTTTTT; J gene: TRBJ2-2; V gene: TRBV7-2; D gene: TRBD2; clone size: few
CDR3 protein: CASSLSGGAYTGELFF; CDR3 DNA: TGTGCCAGCAGCTTATCCGGGGGGGCGTATACCGGGGAGCTGTTTTTT; J gene: TRBJ2-2; V gene: TRBV11-2; D gene: TRBD2; clone size: few
CDR3 protein: CASRGTGGLNTEAFF; CDR3 DNA: TGTGCCAGCAGGGGGACAGGGGGACTGAACACTGAAGCTTTCTTT; J gene: TRBJ1-1; V gene: TRBV2; D gene: TRBD1; clone size: many
CDR3 protein: CASSLTMDRNQPQHF; CDR3 DNA: TGTGCCAGCAGCCTAACAATGGACAGAAATCAGCCCCAGCATTTT; J gene: TRBJ1-5; V gene: TRBV7-2; D gene: -; clone size: -
CDR3 protein: CASSLDGVYGEQYF; CDR3 DNA: TGCGCCAGCAGCTTGGATGGGGTGTACGGCGAGCAGTACTTC; J gene: TRBJ2-7; V gene: TRBV5-1; D gene: -; clone size: few
CDR3 protein: CASSLPGLPYEQYF; CDR3 DNA: TGTGCCAGCAGCTTACCAGGGCTCCCCTACGAGCAGTACTTC; J gene: TRBJ2-7; V gene: TRBV7-8; D gene: -; clone size: few
CDR3 protein: CASSLGRGRGEQYF; CDR3 DNA: TGTGCCAGCAGCTTAGGCAGGGGAAGAGGCGAGCAGTACTTC; J gene: TRBJ2-7; V gene: TRBV7-9; D gene: -; clone size: few
CDR3 protein: CASSLRAGGRYEQYF; CDR3 DNA: TGTGCCAGCAGTTTAAGGGCAGGGGGCAGGTACGAGCAGTACTTC; J gene: TRBJ2-7; V gene: TRBV27; D gene: TRBD1; clone size: -
CDR3 protein: CASSLAEGQDEQFF; CDR3 DNA: TGTGCCAGCAGCTTAGCGGAGGGCCAGGATGAGCAGTTCTTC; J gene: TRBJ2-1; V gene: TRBV7-6; D gene: -; clone size: few
CDR3 protein: CASSYPSGTSGANVLTF; CDR3 DNA: TGTGCCAGCAGTTATCCTAGCGGGACCTCTGGGGCCAACGTCCTGACTTTC; J gene: TRBJ2-6; V gene: TRBV6-2/TRBV6-3; D gene: TRBD2; clone size: few
CDR3 protein: CASSVRGSPPYNEQYF; CDR3 DNA: TGTGCCAGTAGTGTGCGCGGGAGTCCCCCGTACAACGAGCAGTACTTC; J gene: TRBJ2-7; V gene: TRBV19; D gene: TRBD2; clone size: few
CDR3 protein: CASSPGTGGGFYGYTF; CDR3 DNA: TGTGCCAGCAGCCCCGGGACAGGCGGGGGTTTCTATGGCTACACCTTC; J gene: TRBJ1-2; V gene: TRBV7-6; D gene: TRBD1; clone size: -
CDR3 protein: CASSHRTGGSYEQYF; CDR3 DNA: TGTGCCAGCAGCCACCGGACAGGGGGCAGCTACGAGCAGTACTTC; J gene: TRBJ2-7; V gene: TRBV14; D gene: TRBD1; clone size: -
CDR3 protein: CASSQTRAHGIEKLFF; CDR3 DNA: TGTGCCAGCAGCCAAACCCGGGCCCACGGCATTGAAAAACTGTTTTTT; J gene: TRBJ1-4; V gene: TRBV7-8; D gene: -; clone size: few
CDR3 protein: CASSLLPSLAGVNLEQFF; CDR3 DNA: TGTGCCAGCAGCTTATTGCCTAGCCTAGCGGGAGTAAACCTTGAGCAGTTCTTC; J gene: TRBJ2-1; V gene: TRBV11-1; D gene: TRBD2; clone size: few
CDR3 protein: CSVEGHRVPETQYF; CDR3 DNA: TGCAGCGTTGAAGGGCACAGGGTGCCAGAGACCCAGTACTTC; J gene: TRBJ2-5; V gene: TRBV29-1; D gene: -; clone size: -
CDR3 protein: CASSIGGAGAYNEQFF; CDR3 DNA: TGTGCCAGCAGCATAGGGGGGGCTGGGGCCTACAATGAGCAGTTCTTC; J gene: TRBJ2-1; V gene: TRBV27; D gene: -; clone size: many
CDR3 protein: CASSPQEGVGTGELFF; CDR3 DNA: TGTGCCAGCAGCCCCCAGGAGGGCGTGGGCACCGGGGAGCTGTTTTTT; J gene: TRBJ2-2; V gene: TRBV21-1; D gene: -; clone size: many
CDR3 protein: CASSLTGGTVTGELFF; CDR3 DNA: TGTGCCAGCAGCCTTACAGGGGGCACGGTCACCGGGGAGCTGTTTTTT; J gene: TRBJ2-2; V gene: TRBV28; D gene: TRBD1; clone size: few
CDR3 protein: CSARLQHNEQFF; CDR3 DNA: TGCAGTGCTAGACTACAGCACAATGAGCAGTTCTTC; J gene: TRBJ2-1; V gene: TRBV20-1; D gene: -; clone size: many
CDR3 protein: CASSYLTGREPQHF; CDR3 DNA: TGTGCCAGCAGTTACCTCACAGGGAGGGAGCCCCAGCATTTT; J gene: TRBJ1-5; V gene: TRBV27; D gene: -; clone size: -
CDR3 protein: CSARVPNQPQHF; CDR3 DNA: TGCAGTGCTAGAGTCCCGAATCAGCCCCAGCATTTT; J gene: TRBJ1-5; V gene: TRBV20-1; D gene: -; clone size: -
CDR3 protein: CASSFMTSGNNEQFF; CDR3 DNA: TGTGCCAGCAGCTTTATGACTAGCGGAAACAATGAGCAGTTCTTC; J gene: TRBJ2-1; V gene: TRBV5-5; D gene: TRBD2; clone size: few
CDR3 protein: CSARAGLQPQHF; CDR3 DNA: TGCAGTGCTAGAGCAGGGCTACAACCCCAGCATTTT; J gene: TRBJ1-5; V gene: TRBV20-1; D gene: -; clone size: -
CDR3 protein: CASSLGQGLYNEQFF; CDR3 DNA: TGTGCCAGCAGTTTAGGGCAGGGTCTGTACAATGAGCAGTTCTTC; J gene: TRBJ2-1; V gene: TRBV12-3/TRBV12-4; D gene: -; clone size: many
CDR3 protein: CASSPGQWGNSPLHF; CDR3 DNA: TGTGCCAGCAGCCCGGGACAGTGGGGTAATTCACCCCTCCACTTT; J gene: TRBJ1-6; V gene: TRBV9; D gene: TRBD1; clone size: -
CDR3 protein: CASSQPGANEQYF; CDR3 DNA: TGTGCCAGCAGCCAACCGGGTGCAAACGAGCAGTACTTC; J gene: TRBJ2-7; V gene: TRBV4-2; D gene: -; clone size: -
CDR3 protein: CSVEGTANTGELFF; CDR3 DNA: TGCAGCGTTGAAGGGACAGCGAACACCGGGGAGCTGTTTTTT; J gene: TRBJ2-2; V gene: TRBV29-1; D gene: -; clone size: -
CDR3 protein: CSVDVAGGPGTQYF; CDR3 DNA: TGCAGCGTTGATGTTGCGGGAGGGCCAGGTACGCAGTATTTT; J gene: TRBJ2-3; V gene: TRBV29-1; D gene: TRBD2; clone size: -
CDR3 protein: CASSLEIAGGNEQYF; CDR3 DNA: TGCGCCAGCAGCTTGGAAATCGCAGGGGGCAACGAGCAGTACTTC; J gene: TRBJ2-7; V gene: TRBV5-1; D gene: TRBD1; clone size: few
CDR3 protein: CAWSGYRSTSSSYEQYF; CDR3 DNA: TGTGCCTGGAGTGGCTACAGGTCTACTTCCAGCTCCTACGAGCAGTACTTC; J gene: TRBJ2-7; V gene: TRBV30; D gene: -; clone size: -
CDR3 protein: CASTSDGSEAFF; CDR3 DNA: TGCGCCAGCACGTCGGATGGGTCTGAAGCTTTCTTT; J gene: TRBJ1-1; V gene: TRBV4-3; D gene: -; clone size: -
CDR3 protein: CASSQSDRAKGEQYF; CDR3 DNA: TGCGCCAGCAGCCAGTCGGACAGGGCAAAAGGCGAGCAGTACTTC; J gene: TRBJ2-7; V gene: TRBV5-1; D gene: TRBD1; clone size: -
CDR3 protein: CSARFGGTNTGELFF; CDR3 DNA: TGCAGTGCTAGATTTGGCGGGACGAACACCGGGGAGCTGTTTTTT; J gene: TRBJ2-2; V gene: TRBV20-1; D gene: -; clone size: -
CDR3 protein: CAGKRGLAGTDTQYF; CDR3 DNA: TGTGCCGGAAAAAGGGGACTAGCGGGCACAGATACGCAGTATTTT; J gene: TRBJ2-3; V gene: TRBV7-9; D gene: TRBD2; clone size: -
CDR3 protein: CASTTHRGNEQFF; CDR3 DNA: TGTGCCAGTACCACACACCGGGGGAATGAGCAGTTCTTC; J gene: TRBJ2-1; V gene: TRBV19; D gene: -; clone size: -
CDR3 protein: CASSFAGIGTEAFF; CDR3 DNA: TGTGCCAGCAGCTTTGCGGGGATAGGCACTGAAGCTTTCTTT; J gene: TRBJ1-1; V gene: TRBV11-2; D gene: -; clone size: few
CDR3 protein: CASSDEGQFTYEQYF; CDR3 DNA: TGCGCCAGCAGCGACGAGGGACAGTTCACCTACGAGCAGTACTTC; J gene: TRBJ2-7; V gene: TRBV5-1; D gene: TRBD1; clone size: few
CDR3 protein: CAIRSVQGVTGELFF; CDR3 DNA: TGTGCCATCAGATCGGTACAGGGGGTCACCGGGGAGCTGTTTTTT; J gene: TRBJ2-2; V gene: TRBV10-3; D gene: TRBD1; clone size: few
CDR3 protein: CASLLHLGHGELFF; CDR3 DNA: TGTGCCAGCCTACTTCATTTAGGGCACGGGGAGCTGTTTTTT; J gene: TRBJ2-2; V gene: TRBV19; D gene: -; clone size: -
CDR3 protein: CASSLDSAGGQPQHF; CDR3 DNA: TGTGCCAGCAGCTTAGACTCGGCAGGGGGACAGCCCCAGCATTTT; J gene: TRBJ1-5; V gene: TRBV11-2; D gene: TRBD1; clone size: few
CDR3 protein: CASSVGSGGSNEQFF; CDR3 DNA: TGTGCCAGCAGTGTGGGTTCGGGAGGGAGCAACGAGCAGTTCTTC; J gene: TRBJ2-1; V gene: TRBV2; D gene: TRBD2; clone size: many
CDR3 protein: CASSLVPGYEQYF; CDR3 DNA: TGTGCCAGCAGCTTAGTTCCGGGTTACGAGCAGTACTTC; J gene: TRBJ2-7; V gene: TRBV7-2; D gene: -; clone size: many
CDR3 protein: CASSFRRTSYNEQFF; CDR3 DNA: TGTGCCAGCAGCTTTCGGCGGACCTCCTACAATGAGCAGTTCTTC; J gene: TRBJ2-1; V gene: TRBV5-6; D gene: -; clone size: -